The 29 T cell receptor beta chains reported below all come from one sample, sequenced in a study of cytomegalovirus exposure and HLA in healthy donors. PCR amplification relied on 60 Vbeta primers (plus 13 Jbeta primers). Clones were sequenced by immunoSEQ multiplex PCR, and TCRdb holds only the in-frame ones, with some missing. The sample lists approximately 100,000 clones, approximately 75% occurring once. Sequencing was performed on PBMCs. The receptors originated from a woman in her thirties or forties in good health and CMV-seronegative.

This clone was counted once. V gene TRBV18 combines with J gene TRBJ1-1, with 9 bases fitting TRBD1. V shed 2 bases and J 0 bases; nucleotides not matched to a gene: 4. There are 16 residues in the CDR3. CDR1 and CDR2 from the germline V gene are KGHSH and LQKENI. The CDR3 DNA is TGTGCCAGCTCACCAATTAGGACAGGGGTGAACACTGAAGCTTTCTTT. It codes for CASSPIRTGVNTEAFF.

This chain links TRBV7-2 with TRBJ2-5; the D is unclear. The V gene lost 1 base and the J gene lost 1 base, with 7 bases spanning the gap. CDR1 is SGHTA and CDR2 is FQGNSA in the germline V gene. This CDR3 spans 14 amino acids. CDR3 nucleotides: TGTGCCAGCAGCTTAGGGCAAATCCAAGAGACCCAGTACTTC. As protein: CASSLGQIQETQYF.

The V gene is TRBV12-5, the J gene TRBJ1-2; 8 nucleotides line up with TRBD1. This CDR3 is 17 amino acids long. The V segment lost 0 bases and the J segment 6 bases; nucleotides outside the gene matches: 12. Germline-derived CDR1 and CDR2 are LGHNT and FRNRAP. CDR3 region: CASGLVVAGGAEDGYTF. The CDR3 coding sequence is TGTGCTAGTGGTTTGGTAGTGGCAGGGGGCGCTGAGGATGGCTACACCTTC.

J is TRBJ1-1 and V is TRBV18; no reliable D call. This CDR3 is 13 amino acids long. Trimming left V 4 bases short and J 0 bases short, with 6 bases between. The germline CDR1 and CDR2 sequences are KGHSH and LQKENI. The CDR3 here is CASSLIMNTEAFF. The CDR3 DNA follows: TGTGCCAGCTCACTAATTATGAACACTGAAGCTTTCTTT.

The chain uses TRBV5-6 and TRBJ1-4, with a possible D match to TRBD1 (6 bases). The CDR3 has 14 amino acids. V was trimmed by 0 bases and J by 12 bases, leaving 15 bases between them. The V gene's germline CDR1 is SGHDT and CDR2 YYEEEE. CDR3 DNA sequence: TGTGCCAGCAGCTTGGCACCCTACGAGGGGGAACTGTTTTTT. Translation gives CASSLAPYEGELFF.

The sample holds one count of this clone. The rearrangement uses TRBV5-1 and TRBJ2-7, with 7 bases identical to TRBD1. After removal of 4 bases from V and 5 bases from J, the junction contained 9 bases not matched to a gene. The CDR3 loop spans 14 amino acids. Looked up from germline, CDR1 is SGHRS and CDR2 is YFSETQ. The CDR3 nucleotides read TGCGCCAGCAGCCTTCTAGAGACAGGGCACGAGCAGTACTTC. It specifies CASSLLETGHEQYF. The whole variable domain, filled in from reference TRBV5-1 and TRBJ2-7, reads KAGVTQTPRYLIKTRGQQVTLSCSPISGHRSVSWYQQTPGQGLQFLFEYFSETQRNKGNFPGRFSGRQFSNSRSEMNVSTLELGDSALYLCASSLLETGHEQYFGPGTRLTVT.

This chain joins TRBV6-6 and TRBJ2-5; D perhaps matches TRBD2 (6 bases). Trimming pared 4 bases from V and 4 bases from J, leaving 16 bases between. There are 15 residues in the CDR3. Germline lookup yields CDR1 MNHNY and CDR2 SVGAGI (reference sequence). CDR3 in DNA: TGTGCCAGCAGTTCCCCCCAGGGAGGAAGAGAGACCCAGTACTTC. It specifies CASSSPQGGRETQYF.

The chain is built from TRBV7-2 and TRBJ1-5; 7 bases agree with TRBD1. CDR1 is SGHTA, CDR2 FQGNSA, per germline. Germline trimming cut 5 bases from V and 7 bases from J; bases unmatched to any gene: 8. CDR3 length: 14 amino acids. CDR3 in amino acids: CASSLGQGGQPQHF. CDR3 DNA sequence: TGTGCCAGCAGCCTTGGCCAGGGGGGACAGCCCCAGCATTTT.

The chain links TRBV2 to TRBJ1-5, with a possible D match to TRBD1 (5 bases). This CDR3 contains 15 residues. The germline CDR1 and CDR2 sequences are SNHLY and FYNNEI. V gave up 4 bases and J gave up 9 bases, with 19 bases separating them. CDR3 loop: CASSGTRGGRGPQHF. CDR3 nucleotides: TGTGCCAGCAGTGGAACACGGGGGGGACGGGGGCCCCAGCATTTT.

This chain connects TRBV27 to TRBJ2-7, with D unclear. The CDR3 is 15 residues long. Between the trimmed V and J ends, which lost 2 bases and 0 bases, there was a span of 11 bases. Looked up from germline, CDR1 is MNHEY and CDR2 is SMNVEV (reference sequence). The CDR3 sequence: CASSLTRLSSYEQYF. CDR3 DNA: TGTGCCAGCAGTTTAACCCGCTTGAGCTCCTACGAGCAGTACTTC.

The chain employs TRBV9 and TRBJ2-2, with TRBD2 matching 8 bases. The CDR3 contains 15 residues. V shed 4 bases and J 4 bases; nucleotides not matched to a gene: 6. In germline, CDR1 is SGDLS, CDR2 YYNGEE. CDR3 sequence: CASSPREGGTGELFF. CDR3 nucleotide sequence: TGTGCCAGCAGCCCCCGGGAGGGGGGCACCGGGGAGCTGTTTTTT.

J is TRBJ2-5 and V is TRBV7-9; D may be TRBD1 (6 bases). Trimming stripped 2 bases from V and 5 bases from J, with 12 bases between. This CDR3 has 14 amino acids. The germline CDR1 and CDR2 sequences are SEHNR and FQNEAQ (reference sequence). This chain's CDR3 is CASSLYRDPETQYF. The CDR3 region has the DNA TGTGCCAGCAGCTTATACAGGGATCCCGAGACCCAGTACTTC.

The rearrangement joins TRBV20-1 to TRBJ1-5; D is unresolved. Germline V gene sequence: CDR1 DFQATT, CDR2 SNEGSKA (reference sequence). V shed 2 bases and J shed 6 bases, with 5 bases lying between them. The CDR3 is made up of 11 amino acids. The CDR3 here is CSARLGQPQHF. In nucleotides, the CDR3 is TGCAGTGCTAGACTCGGTCAGCCCCAGCATTTT.

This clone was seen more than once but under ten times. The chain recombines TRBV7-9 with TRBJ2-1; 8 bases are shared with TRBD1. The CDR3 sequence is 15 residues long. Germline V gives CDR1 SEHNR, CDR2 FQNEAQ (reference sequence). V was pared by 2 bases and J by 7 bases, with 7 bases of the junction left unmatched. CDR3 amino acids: CASSLSRQGFNEQFF. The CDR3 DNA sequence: TGTGCCAGCAGCTTATCGCGACAGGGGTTTAATGAGCAGTTCTTC.

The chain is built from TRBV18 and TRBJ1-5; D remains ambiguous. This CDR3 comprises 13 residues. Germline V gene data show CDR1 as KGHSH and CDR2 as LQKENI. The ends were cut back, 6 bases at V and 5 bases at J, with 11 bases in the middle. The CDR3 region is CASSLQSYQPQHF. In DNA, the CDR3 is TGTGCCAGCTCTCTTCAGTCGTATCAGCCCCAGCATTTT.

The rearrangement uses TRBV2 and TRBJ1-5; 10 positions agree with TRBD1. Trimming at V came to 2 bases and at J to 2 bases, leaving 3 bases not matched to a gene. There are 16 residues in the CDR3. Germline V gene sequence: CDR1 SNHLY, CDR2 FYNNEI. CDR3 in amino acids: CASSEQGTGGNQPQHF. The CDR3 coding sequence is TGTGCCAGCAGTGAACAGGGGACAGGGGGCAATCAGCCCCAGCATTTT. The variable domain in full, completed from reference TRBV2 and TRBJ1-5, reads EPEVTQTPSHQVTQMGQEVILRCVPISNHLYFYWYRQILGQKVEFLVSFYNNEISEKSEIFDDQFSVERPDGSNFTLKIRSTKLEDSAMYFCASSEQGTGGNQPQHFGDGTRLSIL.

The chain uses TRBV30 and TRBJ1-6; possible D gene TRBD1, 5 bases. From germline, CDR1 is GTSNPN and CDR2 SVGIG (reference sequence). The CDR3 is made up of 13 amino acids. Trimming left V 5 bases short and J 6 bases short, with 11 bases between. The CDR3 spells CAWHRISNSPLHF. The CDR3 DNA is TGTGCCTGGCACAGGATTAGTAATTCACCCCTCCACTTT.

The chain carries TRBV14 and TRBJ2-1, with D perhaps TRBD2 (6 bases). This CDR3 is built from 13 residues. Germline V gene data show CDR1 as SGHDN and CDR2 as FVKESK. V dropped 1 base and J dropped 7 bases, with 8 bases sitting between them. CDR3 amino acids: CASSQGLANEQFF. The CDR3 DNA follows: TGTGCCAGCAGCCAAGGGCTAGCGAATGAGCAGTTCTTC.

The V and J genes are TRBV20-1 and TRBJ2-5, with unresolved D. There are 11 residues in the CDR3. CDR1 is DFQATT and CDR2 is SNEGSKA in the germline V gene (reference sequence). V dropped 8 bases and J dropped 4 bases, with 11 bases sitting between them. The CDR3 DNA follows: TGCAGTACTACCCAATCAGAGACCCAGTACTTC. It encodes CSTTQSETQYF.

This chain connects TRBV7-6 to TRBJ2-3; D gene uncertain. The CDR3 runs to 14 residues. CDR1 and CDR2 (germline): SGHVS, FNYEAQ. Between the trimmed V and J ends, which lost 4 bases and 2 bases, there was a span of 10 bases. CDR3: CASSSGPITDTQYF. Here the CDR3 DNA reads TGTGCCAGCAGCTCAGGCCCTATCACAGATACGCAGTATTTT.

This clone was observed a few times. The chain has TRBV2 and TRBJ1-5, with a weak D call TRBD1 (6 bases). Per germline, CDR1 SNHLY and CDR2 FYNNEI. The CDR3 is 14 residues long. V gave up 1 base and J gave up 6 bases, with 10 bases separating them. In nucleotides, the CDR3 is TGTGCCAGCAGTGAAGTGGGGGCACCTCAGCCCCAGCATTTT. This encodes CASSEVGAPQPQHF.

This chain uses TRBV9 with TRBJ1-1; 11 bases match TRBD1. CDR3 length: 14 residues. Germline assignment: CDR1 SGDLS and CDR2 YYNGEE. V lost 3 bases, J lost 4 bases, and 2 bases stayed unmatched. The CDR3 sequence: CASSGTGGVTEAFF. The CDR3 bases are TGTGCCAGCAGCGGGACAGGGGGCGTCACTGAAGCTTTCTTT.

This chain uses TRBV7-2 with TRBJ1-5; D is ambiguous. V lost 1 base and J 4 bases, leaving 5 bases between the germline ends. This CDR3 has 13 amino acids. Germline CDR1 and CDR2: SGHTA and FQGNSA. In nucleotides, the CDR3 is TGTGCCAGCAGCTTAGGAGCGAATCAGCCCCAGCATTTT. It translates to CASSLGANQPQHF. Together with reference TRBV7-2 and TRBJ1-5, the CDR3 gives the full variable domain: GAGVSQSPSNKVTEKGKDVELRCDPISGHTALYWYRQSLGQGLEFLIYFQGNSAPDKSGLPSDRFSAERTGGSVSTLTIQRTQQEDSAVYLCASSLGANQPQHFGDGTRLSIL.

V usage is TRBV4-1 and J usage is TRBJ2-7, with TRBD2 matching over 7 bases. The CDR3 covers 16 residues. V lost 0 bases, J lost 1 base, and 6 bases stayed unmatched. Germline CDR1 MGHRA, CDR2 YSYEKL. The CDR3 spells CASSQEVGAGSYEQYF. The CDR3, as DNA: TGCGCCAGCAGCCAAGAGGTGGGAGCGGGATCCTACGAGCAGTACTTC.

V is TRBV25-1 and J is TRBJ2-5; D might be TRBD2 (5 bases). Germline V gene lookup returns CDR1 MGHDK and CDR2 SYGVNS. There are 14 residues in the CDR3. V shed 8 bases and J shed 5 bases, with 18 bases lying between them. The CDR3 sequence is CASAGGPSGETQYF. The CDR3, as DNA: TGTGCCAGCGCTGGAGGTCCCTCGGGGGAGACCCAGTACTTC. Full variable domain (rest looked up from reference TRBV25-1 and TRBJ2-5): EADIYQTPRYLVIGTGKKITLECSQTMGHDKMYWYQQDPGMELHLIHYSYGVNSTEKGDLSSESTVSRIRTEHFPLTLESARPSHTSQYLCASAGGPSGETQYFGPGTRLLVL.

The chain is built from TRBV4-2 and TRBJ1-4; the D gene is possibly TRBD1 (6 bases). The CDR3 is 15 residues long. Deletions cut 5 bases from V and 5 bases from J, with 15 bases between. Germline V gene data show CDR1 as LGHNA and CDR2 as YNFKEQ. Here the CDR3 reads CASSKGGVVNEKLFF. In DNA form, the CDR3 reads TGTGCCAGCAGCAAAGGGGGGGTCGTAAATGAAAAACTGTTTTTT.

CDR3 in DNA: TGCGCCAGCAGCCAAGATCGCGACAGAAGCTCCTATAATTCACCCCTCCACTTT. It yields the protein CASSQDRDRSSYNSPLHF. The chain is built from TRBV4-3 and TRBJ1-6; D might be TRBD1 (5 bases). This CDR3 comprises 18 residues. Deletions cut 0 bases from V and 0 bases from J, with 12 bases between. Germline CDR1 is LGHNA and CDR2 is YSLEER.

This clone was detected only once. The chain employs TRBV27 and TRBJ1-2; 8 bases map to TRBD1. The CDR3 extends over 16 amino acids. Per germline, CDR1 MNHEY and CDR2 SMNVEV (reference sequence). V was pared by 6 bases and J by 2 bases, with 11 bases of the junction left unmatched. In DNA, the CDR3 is TGTGCCAGCAGCCCCTCGACAGGGGCGGGGAACTATGGCTACACCTTC. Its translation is CASSPSTGAGNYGYTF.

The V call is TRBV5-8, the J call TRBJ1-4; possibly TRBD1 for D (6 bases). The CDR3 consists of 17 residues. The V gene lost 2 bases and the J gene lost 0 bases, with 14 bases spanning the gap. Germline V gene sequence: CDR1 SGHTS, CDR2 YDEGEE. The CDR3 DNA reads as TGTGCCAGCAGCTTCGCCAGGGGTGTTGCAACTAATGAAAAACTGTTTTTT. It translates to CASSFARGVATNEKLFF.